The rows below give T cell receptor beta chains drawn from one sample of a study of shared clonotypes between healthy human individuals. Clones were read by immunoSEQ multiplex PCR, and TCRdb kept only the in-frame ones, dropping some. The sample records about half a million clones, 79% being singletons. Sequenced sample: PBMCs. The receptors here all came from a woman between 40 and 55 years old in good health. Some clones in this sample may be carry-over from other donors' samples. Both conserved end residues are part of each CDR3.

V: TRBV15
length: 16
CDR3: CATSRDRAPNTGELFF

V: TRBV2
length: 16
CDR3: CASSPWGRQSNQPQHF

V: TRBV29-1
length: 12
CDR3: CSVEGQDYGYTF

V: TRBV10-3
length: 13
CDR3: CAVGLADQETQYF

V: TRBV5-1
length: 14
CDR3: CASSLAGGAGELFF

V: TRBV5-4
length: 14
CDR3: CASSSQGGYNEQFF

V: TRBV7-3
length: 15
CDR3: CASSWTGGAAGELFF

V: TRBV18
length: 15
CDR3: CASSLRDREYNEQFF

V: TRBV5-1
length: 15
CDR3: CASSLGGRAVDTQYF

V: TRBV6-4
length: 16
CDR3: CASSDLAGVSVSEQFF

V: TRBV7-8
length: 17
CDR3: CASSSLAGGPNTGELFF

V: TRBV4-1
length: 15
CDR3: CASSQVGLITDTQYF

V: TRBV29-1
length: 13
CDR3: CSVEFGPNEKLFF

V: TRBV7-2
length: 15
CDR3: CASSTLAGGGDTQYF

V: TRBV6-1
length: 15
CDR3: CASSEGQGGSYEQYF

V: TRBV4-2
length: 16
CDR3: CASSQDLGGIYYEQYF

V: TRBV28
length: 14
CDR3: CASSSGQGPTEQYF

V: TRBV4-1
length: 17
CDR3: CASSNIAGGPNQETQYF

V: TRBV2
length: 18
CDR3: CASSESEGQGIDYNEQFF

V: TRBV19
length: 15
CDR3: CASSIVLAEFYEQYF

V: TRBV19
length: 17
CDR3: CASSSPGRDSGANVLTF

V: TRBV6-5
length: 14
CDR3: CASSYGGSTDTQYF

V: TRBV19
length: 14
CDR3: CASSPQVAGEKLFF

V: TRBV10-2
length: 16
CDR3: CASSRGIWPHLDTQYF

V: TRBV30
length: 12
CDR3: CAWSPRGDEQYF

V: TRBV4-2
length: 12
CDR3: CASSQDGREKYF

V: TRBV27
length: 13
CDR3: CASSFGQYNEQFF

V: TRBV11-2
length: 16
CDR3: CASSLWGVTSTDTQYF

V: TRBV6-1
length: 13
CDR3: CASSALNTGELFF

V: TRBV11-2
length: 16
CDR3: CASSLRTGRNTGELFF

V: TRBV11-2
length: 11
CDR3: CASTIGGEQYF

V: TRBV9
length: 12
CDR3: CASSLDVGTQYF

V: TRBV5-6
length: 15
CDR3: CASSLVAVSTDTQYF

V: TRBV2
length: 13
CDR3: CAFSDRGIYEQYF

V: TRBV6-1
length: 19
CDR3: CASSEKTANRYANTGELFF

V: TRBV11-2
length: 15
CDR3: CASSLEAPYTDTQYF

V: TRBV5-1
length: 17
CDR3: CASSLPTGGSGYTEAFF

V: TRBV10-2
length: 13
CDR3: CASSIAGGYEQFF

V: TRBV7-2
length: 18
CDR3: CASSLVGRLAGAGNEQFF

V: TRBV28
length: 12
CDR3: CASNLGFHGYTF